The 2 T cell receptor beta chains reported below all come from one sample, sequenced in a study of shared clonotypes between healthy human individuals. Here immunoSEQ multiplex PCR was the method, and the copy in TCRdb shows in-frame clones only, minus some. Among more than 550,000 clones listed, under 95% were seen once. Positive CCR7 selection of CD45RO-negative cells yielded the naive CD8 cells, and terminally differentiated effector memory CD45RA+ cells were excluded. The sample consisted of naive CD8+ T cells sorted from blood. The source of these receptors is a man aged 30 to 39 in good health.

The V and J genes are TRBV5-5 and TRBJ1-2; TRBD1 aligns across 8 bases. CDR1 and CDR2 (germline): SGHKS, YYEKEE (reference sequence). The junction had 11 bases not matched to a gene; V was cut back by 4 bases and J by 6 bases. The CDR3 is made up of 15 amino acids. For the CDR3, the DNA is TGTGCCAGCAGCGGAGGGACAGGTGGCATCCATGGCTACACCTTC. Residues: CASSGGTGGIHGYTF.

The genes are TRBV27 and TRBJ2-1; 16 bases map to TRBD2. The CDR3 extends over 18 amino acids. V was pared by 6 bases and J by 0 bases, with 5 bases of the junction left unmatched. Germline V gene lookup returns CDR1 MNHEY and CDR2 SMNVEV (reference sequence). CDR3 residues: CASRGGLAGGPSYNEQFF. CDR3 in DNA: TGTGCCAGCAGAGGGGGACTAGCGGGAGGGCCCTCCTACAATGAGCAGTTCTTC.